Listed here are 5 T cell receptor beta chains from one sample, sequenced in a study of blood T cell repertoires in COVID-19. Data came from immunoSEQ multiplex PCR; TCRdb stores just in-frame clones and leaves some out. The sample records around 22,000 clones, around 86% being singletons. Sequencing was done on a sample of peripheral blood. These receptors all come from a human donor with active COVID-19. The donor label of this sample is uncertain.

The chain's CDR3 is CSVLTHTGIGGYTF. The CDR3 DNA reads TGCAGCGTACTGACCCACACAGGGATCGGTGGCTACACCTTC. The chain employs TRBV29-1 and TRBJ1-2, with a possible D match to TRBD1 (6 bases). The CDR3 has 14 amino acids. V was trimmed by 6 bases and J by 7 bases, leaving 21 bases between them. The germline V gene has CDR1 SQVTM and CDR2 ANQGSEA.

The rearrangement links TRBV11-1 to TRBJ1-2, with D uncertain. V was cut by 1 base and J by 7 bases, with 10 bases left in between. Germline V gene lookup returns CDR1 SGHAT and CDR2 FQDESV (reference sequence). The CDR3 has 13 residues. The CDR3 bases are TGTGCCAGCAGCTTAGGAGCCCCCGTTGGCTACACCTTC. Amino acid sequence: CASSLGAPVGYTF.

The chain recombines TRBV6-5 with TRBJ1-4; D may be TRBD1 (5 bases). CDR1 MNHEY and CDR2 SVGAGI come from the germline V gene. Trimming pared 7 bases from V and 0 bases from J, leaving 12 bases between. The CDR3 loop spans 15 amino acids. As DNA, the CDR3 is TGTGCCAGCAAAGACAGTACCGCAACTAATGAAAAACTGTTTTTT. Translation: CASKDSTATNEKLFF.

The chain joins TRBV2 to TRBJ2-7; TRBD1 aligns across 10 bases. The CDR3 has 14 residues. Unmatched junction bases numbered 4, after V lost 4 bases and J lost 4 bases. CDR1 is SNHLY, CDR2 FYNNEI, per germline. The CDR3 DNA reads TGTGCCAGCAGTGTCGGGACAGGGGCTTACGAGCAGTACTTC. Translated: CASSVGTGAYEQYF.

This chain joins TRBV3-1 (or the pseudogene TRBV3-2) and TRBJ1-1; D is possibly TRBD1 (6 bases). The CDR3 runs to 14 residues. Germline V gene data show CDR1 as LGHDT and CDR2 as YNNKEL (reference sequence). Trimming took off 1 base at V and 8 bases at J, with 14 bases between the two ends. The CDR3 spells CASSQVLGRGEAFF. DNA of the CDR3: TGTGCCAGCAGCCAAGTATTAGGCAGGGGAGAAGCTTTCTTT.